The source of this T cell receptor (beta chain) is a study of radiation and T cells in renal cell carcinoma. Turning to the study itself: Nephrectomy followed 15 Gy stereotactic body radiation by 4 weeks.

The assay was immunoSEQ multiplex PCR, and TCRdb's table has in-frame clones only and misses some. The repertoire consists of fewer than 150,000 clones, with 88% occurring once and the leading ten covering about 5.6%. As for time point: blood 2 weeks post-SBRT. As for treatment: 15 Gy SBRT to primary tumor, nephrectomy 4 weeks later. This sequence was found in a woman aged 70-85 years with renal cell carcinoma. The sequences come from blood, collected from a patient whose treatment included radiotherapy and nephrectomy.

The CDR3 protein is CASSSGVPETQYF. The CDR3, as DNA: TGTGCCAGCAGTTCAGGGGTGCCAGAGACCCAGTACTTC. The J gene is TRBJ2-5, the V gene TRBV28; weak D call: TRBD1 (6 bases). Germline V CDR1 and CDR2: MDHEN, SYDVKM. V was cut by 4 bases and J by 4 bases, with 10 bases left in between. This CDR3 comprises 13 residues.